Presented here are 16 T cell receptor beta chains from one specimen sequenced in a study of T-cell reconstitution after alpha-beta-depleted transplantation in children. TCRbeta library preparation incorporated unique molecular identifiers. MiXCR, applied by TCRdb to the PCR reads, yields one record per CDR3 protein. This sample carries a few hundred thousand distinct CDR3 sequences, 13% of them seen once, and the ten largest clones take around 2%. Here the sequenced sample was PBMCs, mostly from graft donor cells, taken 360 days after TCRalphabeta/CD19-depleted stem cell transplant. The receptors were sampled from a male patient between 5 and 17 years old who had a stem cell transplant for acute myeloid leukemia, so the T cells may come from the graft donor.

The V call is TRBV6-5, the J call TRBJ2-7, with D possibly matching TRBD2 (5 bases). The CDR3 has 12 residues. The V gene lost 2 bases and the J gene lost 5 bases, with 7 bases spanning the gap. The germline CDR1 and CDR2 sequences are MNHEY and SVGAGI. The CDR3 bases are TGTGCCAGCAGTTACGCGGGCCACGAGCAGTACTTC. This translates into CASSYAGHEQYF.

This sequence joins TRBV5-5 and TRBJ2-2; D remains ambiguous. The CDR3 has 12 residues. The germline V gene has CDR1 SGHKS and CDR2 YYEKEE (reference sequence). V lost 4 bases and J 7 bases, leaving 8 bases between the germline ends. The CDR3 bases are TGTGCCAGCAGCCGCATTGTCGGGGAGCTGTTTTTT. Its protein product is CASSRIVGELFF.

The V gene is TRBV5-1, the J gene TRBJ2-7; TRBD1 aligns across 8 bases. This CDR3 has 13 residues. After removal of 5 bases from V and 6 bases from J, the junction contained 7 bases not matched to a gene. CDR1 is SGHRS, CDR2 YFSETQ, per germline. CDR3 nucleotides: TGCGCCAGCAGAGACAGGGGAGAATCCGAGCAGTACTTC. It encodes CASRDRGESEQYF.

The rearrangement links TRBV21-1 to TRBJ2-2; TRBD2, the table's D call, lacks a check against the DNA. TRBV21-1 is assigned pseudogene status. This CDR3 is built from 15 residues. The CDR3 protein is CASVEWREVTGELFF. DNA of the CDR3: TGTGCCAGTGTGGAGTGGCGGGAGGTCACCGGGGAGCTGTTTTTT.

This clonotype was seen only a few times. This chain connects TRBV9 to TRBJ2-1, with TRBD2 matching 10 bases. Germline CDR1 and CDR2: SGDLS and YYNGEE. CDR3 length: 15 residues. Unmatched junction bases numbered 8, after V lost 5 bases and J lost 6 bases. This CDR3 is CASSAPGLASNEQFF. CDR3 in DNA: TGTGCCAGCAGTGCTCCGGGACTAGCGTCCAATGAGCAGTTCTTC. Together with reference TRBV9 and TRBJ2-1, the CDR3 gives the full variable domain: DSGVTQTPKHLITATGQRVTLRCSPRSGDLSVYWYQQSLDQGLQFLIQYYNGEERAKGNILERFSAQQFPDLHSELNLSSLELGDSALYFCASSAPGLASNEQFFGPGTRLTVL.

This clonotype was detected only once. This chain uses TRBV30 with TRBJ2-1; possible D gene TRBD2, 6 bases. Germline V gene sequence: CDR1 GTSNPN, CDR2 SVGIG (reference sequence). The CDR3 is 13 amino acids. The CDR3 nucleotides read TGTGGATTGGAGGGGTGGAACTACAATGAGCAGTTCTTC. Translated: CGLEGWNYNEQFF. Combining the CDR3 with reference TRBV30 and TRBJ2-1 gives the whole variable domain SQTIHQWPATLVQPVGSPLSLECTVEGTSNPNLYWYRQAAGRGLQLLFYSVGIGQISSEVPQNLSASRPQDRQFILSSKKLLLSDSGFYLCGLEGWNYNEQFFGPGTRLTVL.

This clonotype turned up a few times. This sequence joins TRBV12-3 or TRBV12-4 and TRBJ2-6, with D possibly matching TRBD2 (5 bases). The CDR3 consists of 16 residues. Trimming stripped 7 bases from V and 0 bases from J, with 13 bases between. CDR3: CASIDGLTSGANVLTF. In DNA form, the CDR3 reads TGTGCCAGCATCGACGGACTGACCTCTGGGGCCAACGTCCTGACTTTC.

The CDR3, as DNA: TGTGCCAGCAGTGAGACCACAGGGGCCTACGAGCAGTACTTC. It yields the protein CASSETTGAYEQYF. J is TRBJ2-7 and V is TRBV2; 7 bases are a match to TRBD1. V dropped 3 bases and J dropped 2; count of bases not matched to a gene: 4. There are 14 residues in the CDR3. The germline gives CDR1 SNHLY, CDR2 FYNNEI.

The chain links TRBV7-8 to TRBJ2-5; 12 nucleotides match TRBD2. The trim removed 7 bases at V and 4 bases at J, leaving 7 bases unmatched. The CDR3 runs 15 residues. Per germline, CDR1 SGHVS and CDR2 FQNEAQ. CDR3 DNA sequence: TGTGCCAGCACCCCTAGCGGGAGGGCCGGAGAGACCCAGTACTTC. Translated: CASTPSGRAGETQYF.

This clonotype was seen only a few times. V is TRBV20-1 and J is TRBJ2-7; TRBD1 is a possible D gene (6 bases). Trimming took off 1 base at V and 2 bases at J, with 12 bases between the two ends. CDR1 and CDR2 (germline): DFQATT, SNEGSKA (reference sequence). The CDR3 has 14 residues. CDR3 sequence (DNA): TGCAGTGCTAGAGGGTTAACAGGGACCTACGAGCAGTACTTC. It encodes CSARGLTGTYEQYF.

The chain uses TRBV14 and TRBJ2-1; TRBD2 matches 8 bases. This CDR3 has 18 amino acids. Germline V gene sequence: CDR1 SGHDN, CDR2 FVKESK. The J segment lost 6 bases and the V segment lost 4 bases, leaving 17 bases of the junction unmatched. CDR3 in DNA: TGTGCCAGCAGCCCCCTCGGTAACGGGAGGGCCTTTGGCAATGAGCAGTTCTTC. Amino acid sequence: CASSPLGNGRAFGNEQFF.

CDR3 in DNA: TGCGCCAGCAGCTACTTCTTCCAAGGAGAGGGAAGCTCCTATAATTCACCCCTCCACTTT. The encoded protein is CASSYFFQGEGSSYNSPLHF. The rearrangement links TRBV5-1 to TRBJ1-6; D gene uncertain. The CDR3 extends over 20 amino acids. Germline CDR1 reads SGHRS; CDR2 reads YFSETQ. The germline V and J ends were trimmed by 3 bases and 0 bases, with 22 bases remaining between them.

In its sample, this clonotype was seen many times. CDR3 sequence reads: CASSFMVRETQYF. In DNA, the CDR3 is TGTGCCAGCAGTTTTATGGTGAGGGAGACCCAGTACTTC. The V call is TRBV28, the J call TRBJ2-5; D gene ambiguous. V was shortened by 3 bases and J by 5 bases, with 10 bases between the two germline ends. CDR1 and CDR2 (germline): MDHEN, SYDVKM. CDR3 length: 13 residues.

Only a few counts were recorded for this clonotype. The V gene is TRBV7-8, the J gene TRBJ2-7, with TRBD1 matching 7 bases. With V trimmed by 2 bases and J by 2 bases, 6 bases remained unmatched. The CDR3 runs 15 residues. Germline loops: CDR1 SGHVS, CDR2 FQNEAQ. The CDR3 protein is CASSLFQGVTYEQYF. CDR3 in DNA: TGTGCCAGCAGCTTATTTCAGGGGGTTACCTACGAGCAGTACTTC.

This clonotype was observed many times. V and J are TRBV25-1 and TRBJ1-4; D might be TRBD1 (5 bases). The length of the CDR3 is 14 residues. V was trimmed by 2 bases and J by 8 bases, leaving 12 bases between them. Germline CDR1 is MGHDK and CDR2 is SYGVNS. In DNA, the CDR3 is TGTGCCAGCAGTGAAAGGGGAGCGAGGGAAAAACTGTTTTTT. Protein product: CASSERGAREKLFF.

The gene calls are TRBV5-1 and TRBJ2-6, with 7 nucleotides matching TRBD1. Germline V gives CDR1 SGHRS, CDR2 YFSETQ. V dropped 1 base and J dropped 5; count of bases not matched to a gene: 3. CDR3 length: 15 residues. The DNA of the CDR3 is TGCGCCAGCAGCTTGATACAGGGGAGGGCCAACGTCCTGACTTTC. This translates into CASSLIQGRANVLTF.